This entry lists 9 T cell receptor beta chains sequenced from one sample in a study of control samples from healthy donors and cancer patients. TCRdb's copy holds only in-frame clones and misses some; the assay was immunoSEQ multiplex PCR. This table holds 100,000 to 120,000 clones, 85% to 90% found once. The material sequenced was PBMCs. The receptors derive from an older woman with lung cancer.

This clone came up once. This chain joins TRBV7-9 and TRBJ2-1; 9 nucleotides align to TRBD1. The CDR3 has 13 residues. Trimming cost V 5 bases and J 7 bases; bases outside gene matches: 3. CDR1 is SEHNR, CDR2 FQNEAQ, per germline (reference sequence). The CDR3 protein is CASSLGQGNEQFF. In DNA form, the CDR3 reads TGTGCCAGCAGCCTAGGACAGGGGAATGAGCAGTTCTTC.

This chain joins TRBV13 and TRBJ2-7; TRBD2 is a possible D gene (6 bases). V shed 2 bases and J shed 0 bases, with 17 bases lying between them. CDR3 size: 17 residues. From germline, CDR1 is PRHDT and CDR2 FYEKMQ (reference sequence). The CDR3 DNA sequence: TGTGCCAGCAGCTTATGGGGAGGCTTTGGGAGCTCCTACGAGCAGTACTTC. This encodes CASSLWGGFGSSYEQYF.

This chain links TRBV29-1 with TRBJ2-7; tentatively, D is TRBD2 (5 bases). The CDR3 spans 11 residues. Per germline, CDR1 SQVTM and CDR2 ANQGSEA. With 5 bases removed from V and 0 bases from J, the gap between germline ends came to 5 bases. As DNA, the CDR3 is TGCAGCGTTCGGGGCTCCTACGAGCAGTACTTC. Residues: CSVRGSYEQYF.

The chain combines TRBV5-5 with TRBJ1-5, with 10 positions matching TRBD1. J gave up 5 bases and V 4 bases, and 3 bases lay outside the gene matches. The CDR3 loop spans 14 amino acids. Germline CDR1 is SGHKS and CDR2 is YYEKEE (reference sequence). CDR3 nucleotides: TGTGCCAGCAGCAGGACAGGGGGTTATCAGCCCCAGCATTTT. Encoded protein: CASSRTGGYQPQHF.

A single count supports this clone. The gene calls are TRBV12-3 or TRBV12-4 and TRBJ2-2; D is ambiguous. The CDR3 has 13 residues. V dropped 6 bases and J dropped 4 bases, with 9 bases sitting between them. CDR3 bases: TGTGCCAGCAGCACTATTTCCACCGGGGAGCTGTTTTTT. Residues: CASSTISTGELFF.

V and J are TRBV5-1 and TRBJ1-1; TRBD1 agrees at 11 bases. The CDR3 sequence is 16 residues long. The V gene's germline CDR1 is SGHRS and CDR2 YFSETQ. V gave up 5 bases and J gave up 0 bases; unmatched junction bases: 6. CDR3 in DNA: TGCGCCAGCAGACCGGGACAGGGGGGAATGAACACTGAAGCTTTCTTT. Protein: CASRPGQGGMNTEAFF.

The V call is TRBV11-2, the J call TRBJ2-1, with TRBD2 matching over 7 bases. From germline, CDR1 is SGHAT and CDR2 FQNNGV. CDR3 size: 14 residues. With V trimmed by 5 bases and J by 6 bases, 7 bases remained unmatched. In nucleotides, the CDR3 is TGTGCCAGCAGCCGATCCGGGACTACCAATGAGCAGTTCTTC. It yields the protein CASSRSGTTNEQFF.

In its sample, this clone was seen once. The chain combines TRBV18 with TRBJ1-5; no clear D gene. This CDR3 is built from 13 residues. V was trimmed by 2 bases and J by 0 bases, leaving 2 bases between them. Germline loops: CDR1 KGHSH, CDR2 LQKENI. The CDR3 loop is CASSPNSNQPQHF. The CDR3, as DNA: TGTGCCAGCTCACCAAATAGCAATCAGCCCCAGCATTTT.

The chain uses TRBV24-1 and TRBJ1-4; D ambiguous. Between the trimmed V and J ends, which lost 3 bases and 0 bases, there was a span of 7 bases. The CDR3 covers 15 residues. Germline V gene data show CDR1 as KGHDR and CDR2 as SFDVKD. The CDR3 DNA follows: TGTGCCACCAGTGATCCCCTTGCAACTAATGAAAAACTGTTTTTT. Translated, it gives CATSDPLATNEKLFF.